These T cell receptor beta chains were read from a single sample in a study of radiotherapy plus CTLA-4 blockade in lung cancer. TCRdb's table, derived via immunoSEQ multiplex PCR, lists solely in-frame clones and lacks some. The data hold around 90,000 clones, with over 75% observed a single time. The specimen comprised peripheral blood, sampled from a patient treated with radiotherapy plus ipilimumab. The receptors were gathered from a human donor with non-small cell lung cancer that progressed on radiotherapy plus ipilimumab. The CDR3 runs from the conserved cysteine through the conserved F or W. Each record gives: J gene, clone size, V gene, D gene, CDR3 protein, CDR3 DNA. D genes are given only for firm matches. Size is stated for part of the rows, as once, few or many counts, or as a class when the clone is expanded.

j_call: TRBJ2-7
clone_size: .
v_call: TRBV6-5
d_call: .
cdr3_aa: CASSYSLRDLHYEQYF
cdr3_nt: TGTGCCAGCAGTTACTCCCTCAGGGACTTACACTACGAGCAGTACTTC

j_call: TRBJ2-2
clone_size: .
v_call: TRBV18
d_call: .
cdr3_aa: CASSKQGAGELFF
cdr3_nt: TGTGCCAGCTCGAAACAGGGAGCCGGGGAGCTGTTTTTT

j_call: TRBJ2-7
clone_size: few
v_call: TRBV27
d_call: .
cdr3_aa: CASSLSVGALTYEQYF
cdr3_nt: TGTGCCAGCAGTTTATCGGTTGGTGCTTTAACGTACGAGCAGTACTTC

j_call: TRBJ1-6
clone_size: .
v_call: TRBV7-3
d_call: .
cdr3_aa: CASSASGDSPLHF
cdr3_nt: TGTGCCAGCAGCGCCAGTGGAGATTCACCCCTCCACTTT

j_call: TRBJ1-5
clone_size: .
v_call: TRBV27
d_call: .
cdr3_aa: CASSSLDSPNQPQHF
cdr3_nt: TGTGCCAGCAGTTCTCTGGACAGCCCCAATCAGCCCCAGCATTTT

j_call: TRBJ2-2
clone_size: once
v_call: TRBV5-8
d_call: .
cdr3_aa: CASSLWGRNTGELFF
cdr3_nt: TGTGCCAGCAGCTTGTGGGGAAGGAACACCGGGGAGCTGTTTTTT

j_call: TRBJ2-1
clone_size: once
v_call: TRBV19
d_call: TRBD2
cdr3_aa: CASSTLYSGGPYNEQFF
cdr3_nt: TGTGCCAGTAGTACCCTTTACAGCGGGGGCCCCTACAATGAGCAGTTCTTC

j_call: TRBJ2-6
clone_size: .
v_call: TRBV7-2
d_call: .
cdr3_aa: CASSLVGSGANVLTF
cdr3_nt: TGTGCCAGCAGCTTAGTGGGCTCTGGGGCCAACGTCCTGACTTTC

j_call: TRBJ2-3
clone_size: .
v_call: TRBV15
d_call: TRBD1
cdr3_aa: CATSLGTASTDTQYF
cdr3_nt: TGTGCCACCAGCCTTGGGACAGCTAGCACAGATACGCAGTATTTT

j_call: TRBJ2-5
clone_size: .
v_call: TRBV7-7
d_call: TRBD1
cdr3_aa: CASSSTGPETQYF
cdr3_nt: TGTGCTAGCAGCTCGACAGGGCCGGAGACCCAGTACTTC

j_call: TRBJ2-1
clone_size: .
v_call: TRBV10-3
d_call: .
cdr3_aa: CAIRASLSYNEQFF
cdr3_nt: TGTGCCATCAGGGCTAGTCTCTCCTACAATGAGCAGTTCTTC

j_call: TRBJ1-5
clone_size: .
v_call: TRBV29-1
d_call: .
cdr3_aa: CSVVTGVGPQHF
cdr3_nt: TGCAGCGTTGTAACTGGGGTCGGGCCCCAGCATTTT

j_call: TRBJ2-7
clone_size: once
v_call: TRBV6-1
d_call: .
cdr3_aa: CASSERRAVYHEQYF
cdr3_nt: TGTGCCAGCAGTGAACGGAGGGCCGTTTACCACGAGCAGTACTTC

j_call: TRBJ1-5
clone_size: .
v_call: TRBV6-6
d_call: .
cdr3_aa: CASSTGTNQPQHF
cdr3_nt: TGTGCCAGCAGTACAGGCACCAATCAGCCCCAGCATTTT

j_call: TRBJ2-2
clone_size: .
v_call: TRBV5-1
d_call: .
cdr3_aa: CASSLLHNTGELFF
cdr3_nt: TGCGCCAGCAGCTTGCTCCATAACACCGGGGAGCTGTTTTTT

j_call: TRBJ2-5
clone_size: .
v_call: TRBV4-2
d_call: TRBD2
cdr3_aa: CASSQGIAGGGALHTETQYF
cdr3_nt: TGTGCCAGCAGCCAAGGGATCGCTGGCGGGGGGGCTCTTCACACAGAGACCCAGTACTTC

j_call: TRBJ2-4
clone_size: .
v_call: TRBV27
d_call: .
cdr3_aa: CASTGIIENVQYF
cdr3_nt: TGTGCCAGCACAGGGATAATCGAAAACGTTCAGTACTTC

j_call: TRBJ1-4
clone_size: once
v_call: TRBV19
d_call: .
cdr3_aa: CASSRKAGPNEKLFF
cdr3_nt: TGTGCCAGTAGTCGGAAGGCAGGCCCTAATGAAAAACTGTTTTTT

j_call: TRBJ2-3
clone_size: .
v_call: TRBV7-6
d_call: TRBD2
cdr3_aa: CASSLGVSGGAADTQYF
cdr3_nt: TGTGCCAGCAGCTTAGGGGTTAGCGGGGGGGCAGCGGATACGCAGTATTTT

j_call: TRBJ1-2
clone_size: once
v_call: TRBV27
d_call: TRBD1
cdr3_aa: CATWGQGAFRYGYTF
cdr3_nt: TGTGCCACATGGGGACAGGGGGCTTTTCGCTATGGCTACACCTTC

j_call: TRBJ2-1
clone_size: .
v_call: TRBV6-5
d_call: .
cdr3_aa: CASSYSGFEAYNEQFF
cdr3_nt: TGTGCCAGCAGTTACTCAGGCTTTGAGGCCTACAATGAGCAGTTCTTC

j_call: TRBJ1-1
clone_size: .
v_call: TRBV30
d_call: TRBD1
cdr3_aa: CAMDRGFTEAFF
cdr3_nt: TGTGCCATGGACAGGGGGTTCACTGAAGCTTTCTTT

j_call: TRBJ2-7
clone_size: .
v_call: TRBV4-1
d_call: .
cdr3_aa: CASSQETDRFTKLGYEQYF
cdr3_nt: TGCGCCAGCAGCCAAGAGACCGACAGGTTTACGAAACTGGGCTACGAGCAGTACTTC

j_call: TRBJ2-2
clone_size: .
v_call: TRBV7-6
d_call: .
cdr3_aa: CASSMGHGTGELFF
cdr3_nt: TGTGCCAGCAGCATGGGACATGGGACCGGGGAGCTGTTTTTT

j_call: TRBJ2-7
clone_size: .
v_call: TRBV2
d_call: .
cdr3_aa: CASRGEGGKREQYF
cdr3_nt: TGTGCCAGCAGGGGTGAGGGGGGTAAACGGGAGCAGTACTTC

j_call: TRBJ1-2
clone_size: few
v_call: TRBV7-9
d_call: .
cdr3_aa: CASSLGDRYRKGYTF
cdr3_nt: TGTGCCAGCAGCTTAGGAGATCGCTACAGAAAAGGCTACACCTTC

j_call: TRBJ2-7
clone_size: .
v_call: TRBV28
d_call: .
cdr3_aa: CASSFPGAYEQYF
cdr3_nt: TGTGCCAGCAGTTTCCCGGGGGCGTATGAGCAGTACTTC

j_call: TRBJ1-4
clone_size: few
v_call: TRBV2
d_call: TRBD1
cdr3_aa: CASSEGPGGEEKLFF
cdr3_nt: TGTGCCAGCAGTGAAGGACCAGGGGGGGAAGAAAAACTGTTTTTT

j_call: TRBJ1-5
clone_size: .
v_call: TRBV19
d_call: .
cdr3_aa: CASSILRDSNQPQHF
cdr3_nt: TGTGCCAGTAGTATTCTCAGAGATAGCAATCAGCCCCAGCATTTT

j_call: TRBJ1-1
clone_size: .
v_call: TRBV2
d_call: TRBD1
cdr3_aa: CASSVGQGGSTEAFF
cdr3_nt: TGTGCCAGCAGTGTGGGACAGGGGGGCAGCACTGAAGCTTTCTTT

j_call: TRBJ1-2
clone_size: once
v_call: TRBV6-1
d_call: .
cdr3_aa: CASSIPKGEIHGYTF
cdr3_nt: TGTGCCAGCAGTATCCCCAAGGGTGAAATACATGGCTACACCTTC

j_call: TRBJ2-3
clone_size: .
v_call: TRBV10-3
d_call: TRBD1
cdr3_aa: CAISETGTGSTDTQYF
cdr3_nt: TGTGCCATCAGTGAGACCGGGACAGGGAGCACAGATACGCAGTATTTT

j_call: TRBJ2-7
clone_size: .
v_call: TRBV6-1
d_call: .
cdr3_aa: CASSSSTGNYEQYF
cdr3_nt: TGTGCCAGCAGTTCCTCGACAGGAAACTACGAGCAGTACTTC

j_call: TRBJ2-1
clone_size: once
v_call: TRBV5-3
d_call: TRBD2
cdr3_aa: CARSWGLADYNEQFF
cdr3_nt: TGTGCCAGAAGCTGGGGACTAGCGGACTACAATGAGCAGTTCTTC

j_call: TRBJ1-2
clone_size: .
v_call: TRBV9
d_call: .
cdr3_aa: CASSVQGQPHGYTF
cdr3_nt: TGTGCCAGCAGCGTCCAAGGACAGCCCCATGGCTACACCTTC

j_call: TRBJ1-2
clone_size: .
v_call: TRBV21-1
d_call: .
cdr3_aa: CASSKERPSFSYGYTF
cdr3_nt: TGTGCCAGCAGCAAAGAACGGCCATCCTTCTCCTATGGCTACACCTTC

j_call: TRBJ1-4
clone_size: .
v_call: TRBV2
d_call: .
cdr3_aa: CASGLNEKLFF
cdr3_nt: TGTGCCAGTGGCCTCAATGAAAAACTGTTTTTT

j_call: TRBJ1-4
clone_size: .
v_call: TRBV28
d_call: TRBD1
cdr3_aa: CASSTDRGRSEKLFF
cdr3_nt: TGTGCCAGCAGTACAGACAGGGGACGGAGTGAAAAACTGTTTTTT

j_call: TRBJ2-3
clone_size: .
v_call: TRBV5-6
d_call: .
cdr3_aa: CASSLDILTDTQYF
cdr3_nt: TGTGCCAGCAGCCTAGACATTCTCACAGATACGCAGTATTTT

j_call: TRBJ2-7
clone_size: .
v_call: TRBV15
d_call: .
cdr3_aa: CATSRELAGFYEQYF
cdr3_nt: TGTGCCACCAGCAGAGAGTTAGCAGGCTTCTACGAGCAGTACTTC

j_call: TRBJ2-7
clone_size: .
v_call: TRBV6-1
d_call: TRBD1
cdr3_aa: CASSSTDRGREQYF
cdr3_nt: TGTGCCAGCAGTTCCACCGACAGGGGGCGCGAGCAGTACTTC

j_call: TRBJ1-2
clone_size: .
v_call: TRBV5-1
d_call: TRBD1
cdr3_aa: CASSPTQGSGGGYTF
cdr3_nt: TGCGCCAGCAGCCCAACCCAGGGGTCAGGGGGTGGCTACACCTTC

j_call: TRBJ1-4
clone_size: .
v_call: TRBV18
d_call: .
cdr3_aa: CASSPSDRTTNEKLFF
cdr3_nt: TGTGCCAGCTCACCCTCCGACAGGACAACTAATGAAAAACTGTTTTTT

j_call: TRBJ2-1
clone_size: .
v_call: TRBV11-2
d_call: .
cdr3_aa: CASSLILETEQFF
cdr3_nt: TGTGCCAGCAGCTTAATACTAGAGACTGAGCAGTTCTTC

j_call: TRBJ1-5
clone_size: .
v_call: TRBV5-5
d_call: .
cdr3_aa: CASSLVEGGQPQHF
cdr3_nt: TGTGCCAGCAGCTTGGTTGAGGGGGGTCAGCCCCAGCATTTT

j_call: TRBJ2-4
clone_size: once
v_call: TRBV6-4
d_call: .
cdr3_aa: CASRVLGEAPSAKNIQYF
cdr3_nt: TGTGCCAGCCGGGTCCTAGGGGAGGCCCCTAGCGCCAAAAACATTCAGTACTTC

j_call: TRBJ2-1
clone_size: .
v_call: TRBV6-1
d_call: .
cdr3_aa: CASSEAGIPPGEQFF
cdr3_nt: TGTGCCAGCAGTGAGGCGGGGATTCCCCCAGGGGAGCAGTTCTTC

j_call: TRBJ2-3
clone_size: .
v_call: TRBV27
d_call: TRBD2
cdr3_aa: CASSPSRTSGGTDTQYF
cdr3_nt: TGTGCCAGCAGTCCCTCCCGGACTAGCGGGGGCACAGATACGCAGTATTTT

j_call: TRBJ1-1
clone_size: .
v_call: TRBV5-1
d_call: .
cdr3_aa: CASSLGDGGTEAFF
cdr3_nt: TGCGCCAGCAGCTTGGGGGACGGAGGGACTGAAGCTTTCTTT

j_call: TRBJ1-3
clone_size: .
v_call: TRBV4-1
d_call: .
cdr3_aa: CASSQAGLSGNTIYF
cdr3_nt: TGCGCCAGCAGCCAAGCGGGCCTCTCTGGAAACACCATATATTTT

j_call: TRBJ2-7
clone_size: .
v_call: TRBV18
d_call: TRBD1
cdr3_aa: CASSSGQGAANEQYF
cdr3_nt: TGTGCCAGCTCATCGGGACAGGGGGCGGCCAACGAGCAGTACTTC

j_call: TRBJ1-2
clone_size: .
v_call: TRBV28
d_call: .
cdr3_aa: CASSRLSNYGYTF
cdr3_nt: TGTGCCAGCAGTAGACTTTCGAACTATGGCTACACCTTC

j_call: TRBJ1-1
clone_size: few
v_call: TRBV10-2
d_call: .
cdr3_aa: CASRWGAGTEAFF
cdr3_nt: TGCGCCAGCAGATGGGGCGCCGGCACTGAAGCTTTCTTT

j_call: TRBJ2-3
clone_size: .
v_call: TRBV28
d_call: .
cdr3_aa: CASRGTLRTDTQYF
cdr3_nt: TGTGCCAGCAGGGGGACCCTCCGCACAGATACGCAGTATTTT

j_call: TRBJ1-3
clone_size: .
v_call: TRBV11-2
d_call: .
cdr3_aa: CASRKTFGGAPGNTIYF
cdr3_nt: TGTGCCAGCAGGAAGACGTTTGGGGGGGCGCCTGGAAACACCATATATTTT

j_call: TRBJ1-1
clone_size: once
v_call: TRBV7-2
d_call: .
cdr3_aa: CASSPRWGDRVNTEAFF
cdr3_nt: TGTGCCAGCAGCCCCCGCTGGGGGGATCGGGTGAACACTGAAGCTTTCTTT

j_call: TRBJ1-5
clone_size: .
v_call: TRBV6-1
d_call: TRBD1
cdr3_aa: CASRETGVFNQPQHF
cdr3_nt: TGTGCCAGCAGAGAAACAGGGGTTTTCAATCAGCCCCAGCATTTT

j_call: TRBJ2-3
clone_size: .
v_call: TRBV29-1
d_call: TRBD2
cdr3_aa: CSVATSGGDGTQYF
cdr3_nt: TGCAGCGTGGCGACTAGCGGGGGGGACGGTACGCAGTATTTT

j_call: TRBJ1-5
clone_size: .
v_call: TRBV9
d_call: .
cdr3_aa: CASSVGGSNQPQHF
cdr3_nt: TGTGCCAGCAGCGTAGGGGGGAGCAATCAGCCCCAGCATTTT